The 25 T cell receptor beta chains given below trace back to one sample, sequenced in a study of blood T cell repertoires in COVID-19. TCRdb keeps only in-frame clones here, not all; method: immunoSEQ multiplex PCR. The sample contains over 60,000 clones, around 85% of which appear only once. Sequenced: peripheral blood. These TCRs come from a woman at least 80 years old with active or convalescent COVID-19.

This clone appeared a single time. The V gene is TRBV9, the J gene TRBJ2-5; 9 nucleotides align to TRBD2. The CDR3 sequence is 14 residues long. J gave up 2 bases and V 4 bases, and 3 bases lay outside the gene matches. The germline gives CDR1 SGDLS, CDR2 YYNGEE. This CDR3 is CASSLAGKQETQYF. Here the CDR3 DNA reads TGTGCCAGCAGCCTAGCGGGGAAACAAGAGACCCAGTACTTC.

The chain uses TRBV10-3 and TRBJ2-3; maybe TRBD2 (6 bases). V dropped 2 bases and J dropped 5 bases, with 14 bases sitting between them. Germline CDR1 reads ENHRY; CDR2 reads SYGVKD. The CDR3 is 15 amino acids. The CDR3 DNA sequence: TGTGCCATCAGTGAGGGGTTAGCGGCCGTAGATACGCAGTATTTT. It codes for CAISEGLAAVDTQYF.

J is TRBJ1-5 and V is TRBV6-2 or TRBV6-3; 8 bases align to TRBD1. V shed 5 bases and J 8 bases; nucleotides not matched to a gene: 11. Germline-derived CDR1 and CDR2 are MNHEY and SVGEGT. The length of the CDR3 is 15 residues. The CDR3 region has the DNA TGTGCCAGCAGTCACCCTGGGACAGGCGTGGAGCCCCAGCATTTT. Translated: CASSHPGTGVEPQHF.

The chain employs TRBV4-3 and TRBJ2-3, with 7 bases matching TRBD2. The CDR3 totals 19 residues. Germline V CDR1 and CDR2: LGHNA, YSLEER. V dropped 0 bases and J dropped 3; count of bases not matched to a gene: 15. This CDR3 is CASSQDLGNRAGWTDTQYF. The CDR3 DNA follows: TGCGCCAGCAGCCAAGATTTGGGGAATAGAGCGGGGTGGACAGATACGCAGTATTTT.

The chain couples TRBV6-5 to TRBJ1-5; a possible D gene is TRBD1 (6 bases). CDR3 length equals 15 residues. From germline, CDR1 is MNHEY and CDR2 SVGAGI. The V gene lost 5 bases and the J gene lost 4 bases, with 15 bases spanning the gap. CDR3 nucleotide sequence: TGTGCCAGCAGTCCCGGGACACCGATTAATCAGCCCCAGCATTTT. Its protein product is CASSPGTPINQPQHF.

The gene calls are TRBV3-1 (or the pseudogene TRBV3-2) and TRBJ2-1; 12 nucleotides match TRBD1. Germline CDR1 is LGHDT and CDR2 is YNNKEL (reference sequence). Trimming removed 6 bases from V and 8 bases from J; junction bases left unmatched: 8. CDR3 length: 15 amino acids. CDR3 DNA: TGTGCCAGCAGGTCCGGGACAGGGGGCTTCGATGAGCAGTTCTTC. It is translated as CASRSGTGGFDEQFF.

The CDR3 reads CASRATGRSGELFF. The CDR3 DNA reads TGTGCCAGCAGGGCGACAGGGCGCAGCGGGGAGCTGTTTTTT. The rearrangement joins TRBV28 to TRBJ2-2, with 7 nucleotides matching TRBD1. Losses at the gene ends were 6 bases for V and 7 bases for J; bases not matched to a gene: 8. The CDR3 runs to 14 residues. The germline CDR1 and CDR2 sequences are MDHEN and SYDVKM.

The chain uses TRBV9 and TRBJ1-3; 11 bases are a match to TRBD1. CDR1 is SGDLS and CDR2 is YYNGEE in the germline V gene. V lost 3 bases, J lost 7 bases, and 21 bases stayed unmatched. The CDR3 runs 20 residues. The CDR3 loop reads CASSERRIEEGTGGFNTIYF. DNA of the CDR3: TGTGCCAGCAGCGAAAGAAGAATAGAGGAAGGGACAGGGGGATTCAACACCATATATTTT.

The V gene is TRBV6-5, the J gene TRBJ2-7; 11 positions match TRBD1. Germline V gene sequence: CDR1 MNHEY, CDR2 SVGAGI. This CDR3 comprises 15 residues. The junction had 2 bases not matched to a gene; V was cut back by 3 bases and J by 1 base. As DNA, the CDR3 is TGTGCCAGCAGTTATGGGACAGGGGGTTCCTACGAGCAGTACTTC. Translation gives CASSYGTGGSYEQYF.

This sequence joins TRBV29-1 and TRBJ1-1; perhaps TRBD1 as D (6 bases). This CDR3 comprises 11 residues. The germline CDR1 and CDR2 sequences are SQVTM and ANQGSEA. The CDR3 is CHRDTNTEAFF. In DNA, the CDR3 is TGCCACCGGGACACTAACACTGAAGCTTTCTTT.

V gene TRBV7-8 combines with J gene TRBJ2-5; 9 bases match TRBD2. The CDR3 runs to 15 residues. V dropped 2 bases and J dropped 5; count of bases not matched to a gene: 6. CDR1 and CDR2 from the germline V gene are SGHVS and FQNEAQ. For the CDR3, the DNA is TGTGCCAGCAGCTTATCTGGCGGGGGGGCTGAGACCCAGTACTTC. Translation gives CASSLSGGGAETQYF.

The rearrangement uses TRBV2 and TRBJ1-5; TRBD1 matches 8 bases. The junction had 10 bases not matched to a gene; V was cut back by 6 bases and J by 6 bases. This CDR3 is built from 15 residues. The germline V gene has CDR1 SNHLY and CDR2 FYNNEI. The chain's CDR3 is CASSPAGQGGQPQHF. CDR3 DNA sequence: TGTGCCAGCAGCCCAGCTGGACAGGGTGGTCAGCCCCAGCATTTT.

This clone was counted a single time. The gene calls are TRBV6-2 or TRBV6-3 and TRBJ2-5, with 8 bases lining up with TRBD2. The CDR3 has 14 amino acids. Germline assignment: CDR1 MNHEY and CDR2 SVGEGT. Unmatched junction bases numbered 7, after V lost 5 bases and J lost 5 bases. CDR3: CASSQGLAAETQYF. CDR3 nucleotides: TGTGCCAGCAGTCAAGGACTAGCTGCGGAGACCCAGTACTTC.

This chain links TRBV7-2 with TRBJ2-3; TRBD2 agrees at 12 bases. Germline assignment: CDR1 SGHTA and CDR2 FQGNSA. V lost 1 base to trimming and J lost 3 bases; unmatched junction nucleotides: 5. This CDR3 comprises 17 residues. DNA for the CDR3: TGTGCCAGCAGCTTAGGCCTAGCGGGGGGGCGTACAGATACGCAGTATTTT. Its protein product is CASSLGLAGGRTDTQYF. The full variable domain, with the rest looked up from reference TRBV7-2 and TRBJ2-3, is GAGVSQSPSNKVTEKGKDVELRCDPISGHTALYWYRQSLGQGLEFLIYFQGNSAPDKSGLPSDRFSAERTGGSVSTLTIQRTQQEDSAVYLCASSLGLAGGRTDTQYFGPGTRLTVL.

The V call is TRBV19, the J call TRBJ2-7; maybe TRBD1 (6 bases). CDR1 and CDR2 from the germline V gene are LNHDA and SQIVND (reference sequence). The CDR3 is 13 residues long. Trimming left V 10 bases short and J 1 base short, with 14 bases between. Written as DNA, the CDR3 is TGTGCCACACAGGGATTTTATTCCTACGAGCAGTACTTC. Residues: CATQGFYSYEQYF.

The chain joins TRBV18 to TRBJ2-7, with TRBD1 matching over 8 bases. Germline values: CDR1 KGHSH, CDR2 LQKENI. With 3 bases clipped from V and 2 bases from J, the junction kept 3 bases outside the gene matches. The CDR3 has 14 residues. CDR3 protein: CASSPGQGPYEQYF. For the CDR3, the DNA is TGTGCCAGCTCACCTGGACAGGGACCCTACGAGCAGTACTTC.

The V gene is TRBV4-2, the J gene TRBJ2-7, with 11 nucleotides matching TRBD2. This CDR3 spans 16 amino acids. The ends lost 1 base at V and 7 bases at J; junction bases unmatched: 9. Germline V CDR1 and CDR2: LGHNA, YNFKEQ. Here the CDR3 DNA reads TGTGCCAGCAGCCAAGCTTCTAGCGGGGGGCAGCTGGAGCAGTACTTC. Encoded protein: CASSQASSGGQLEQYF.

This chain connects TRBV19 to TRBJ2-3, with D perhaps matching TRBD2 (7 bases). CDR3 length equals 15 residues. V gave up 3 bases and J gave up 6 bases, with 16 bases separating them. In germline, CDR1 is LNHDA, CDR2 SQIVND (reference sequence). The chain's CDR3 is CASSIGLGGGDTQYF. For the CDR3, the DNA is TGTGCCAGTAGTATTGGACTAGGAGGGGGGGATACGCAGTATTTT. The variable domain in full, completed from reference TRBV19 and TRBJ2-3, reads DGGITQSPKYLFRKEGQNVTLSCEQNLNHDAMYWYRQDPGQGLRLIYYSQIVNDFQKGDIAEGYSVSREKKESFPLTVTSAQKNPTAFYLCASSIGLGGGDTQYFGPGTRLTVL.

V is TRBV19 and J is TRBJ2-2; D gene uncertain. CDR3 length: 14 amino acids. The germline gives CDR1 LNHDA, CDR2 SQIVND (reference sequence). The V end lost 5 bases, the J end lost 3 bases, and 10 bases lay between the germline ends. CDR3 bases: TGTGCCAGTAGTTTTAATCGGGACACCGGGGAGCTGTTTTTT. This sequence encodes CASSFNRDTGELFF.

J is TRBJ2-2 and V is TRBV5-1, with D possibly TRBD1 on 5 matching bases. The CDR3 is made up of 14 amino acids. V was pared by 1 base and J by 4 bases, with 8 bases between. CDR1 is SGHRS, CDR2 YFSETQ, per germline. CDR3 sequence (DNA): TGCGCCAGCAGCTTGTTGGGGCTCACCGGGGAGCTGTTTTTT. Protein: CASSLLGLTGELFF.

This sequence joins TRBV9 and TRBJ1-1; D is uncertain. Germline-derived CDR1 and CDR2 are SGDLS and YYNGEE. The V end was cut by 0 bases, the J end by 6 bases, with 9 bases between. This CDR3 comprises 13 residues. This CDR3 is CASSVGGSSEAFF. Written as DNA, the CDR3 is TGTGCCAGCAGCGTAGGAGGGAGTTCTGAAGCTTTCTTT.

The chain's CDR3 is CASTVDRGVGELFF. The CDR3 coding sequence is TGTGCCAGCACAGTGGACAGGGGAGTCGGGGAGCTGTTTTTT. This chain joins TRBV6-4 and TRBJ2-2; TRBD1 agrees at 9 bases. After removal of 7 bases from V and 7 bases from J, the junction contained 7 bases not matched to a gene. The CDR3 length is 14 residues. CDR1 MRHNA and CDR2 SNTAGT come from the germline V gene.

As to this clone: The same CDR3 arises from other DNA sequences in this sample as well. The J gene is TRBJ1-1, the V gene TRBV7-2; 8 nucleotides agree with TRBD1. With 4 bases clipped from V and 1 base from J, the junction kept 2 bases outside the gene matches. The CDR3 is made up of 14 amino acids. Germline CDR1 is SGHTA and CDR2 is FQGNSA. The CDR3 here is CASSWDRQNTEAFF. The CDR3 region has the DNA TGTGCCAGCAGCTGGGACAGGCAGAACACTGAAGCTTTCTTT.

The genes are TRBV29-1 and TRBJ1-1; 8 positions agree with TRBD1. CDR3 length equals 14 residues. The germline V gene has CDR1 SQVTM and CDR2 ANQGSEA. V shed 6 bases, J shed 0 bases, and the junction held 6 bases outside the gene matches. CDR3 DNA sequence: TGCAGCGTAGAAAGGGACAGGATGAACACTGAAGCTTTCTTT. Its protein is CSVERDRMNTEAFF.

The CDR3 region has the DNA TGCGCCAGCAGCTTGGCGGGGACAGTCCCCAACTATGGCTACACCTTC. Translating gives CASSLAGTVPNYGYTF. The chain has TRBV5-1 and TRBJ1-2; 7 positions match TRBD1. The CDR3 is 16 residues long. The germline CDR1 and CDR2 sequences are SGHRS and YFSETQ. Germline trimming cut 0 bases from V and 2 bases from J; bases unmatched to any gene: 7.